This T cell receptor beta chain derives from a study of T cell repertoires in cytomegalovirus infection. Looking at the study overall: In the study, CMV epitopes included recently identified HLA-C-restricted and well-studied HLA-B-restricted ones. In public TCR beta signatures, there were indications of both CMV infection and matching HLA type.

Points from the study as a whole: Public TCR beta family frequency separated CMV-and-HLA carriers, including in an independent cohort. HLA-C-restricted CMV clonotypes gave the most frequent clonotype in two of eight donors.

Germline-derived CDR1 and CDR2 are SGHTA and FQGNSA. Trimming pared 7 bases from V and 3 bases from J, leaving 7 bases between. This CDR3 comprises 11 residues. TCRdb used MiXCR to reprocess the reads, holding one entry per CDR3 protein. The profile shows a few hundred thousand distinct CDR3 sequences, approximately 40% of them singletons. There are many counts of this clonotype. Its antigen remains unidentified. The chain couples TRBV7-2 to TRBJ2-7; no clear D. This specimen was cultured PBMCs, taken from culture after CMV antigen stimulation. This clonotype was sampled from a human donor in good health (CMV status not recorded). Some clones in this sample may be carry-over from other donors' samples. This CDR3 reads CASTLNYEQYF. The CDR3 DNA is TGTGCCAGCACCCTAAACTACGAGCAGTACTTC. The full variable domain, completed using reference TRBV7-2 and TRBJ2-7, is GAGVSQSPSNKVTEKGKDVELRCDPISGHTALYWYRQSLGQGLEFLIYFQGNSAPDKSGLPSDRFSAERTGGSVSTLTIQRTQQEDSAVYLCASTLNYEQYFGPGTRLTVT.